This TCR beta chain originates from a study of cytomegalovirus exposure and HLA in healthy donors. General study findings and limits: Later analysis showed TCR association rates varying by HLA locus, highest for DRB1 and lowest for HLA-C.

Losses at the gene ends were 6 bases for V and 4 bases for J; bases not matched to a gene: 8. The CDR3 runs 14 residues. The V gene's germline CDR1 is LGHNT and CDR2 FRNRAP. With regard to this clone: Its target is not known.

Healthy bone marrow donors made up the donor group. PCR employed 60 Vbeta and 13 Jbeta primers. Sequenced by immunoSEQ multiplex PCR; TCRdb stores in-frame clones only, minus some. Recorded for this sample: about 160,000 clones. The sequence derives from a woman aged 45-65 years in good health and CMV-seronegative. Material: PBMCs. The V gene is TRBV12-5, the J gene TRBJ2-5, with 7 bases identical to TRBD1. DNA for the CDR3: TGTGCTAGTGGCGGGACAGCCAACGGAGAGACCCAGTACTTC. The encoded protein is CASGGTANGETQYF. Looking up the rest from reference TRBV12-5 and TRBJ2-5 gives the full variable domain: DARVTQTPRHKVTEMGQEVTMRCQPILGHNTVFWYRQTMMQGLELLAYFRNRAPLDDSGMPKDRFSAEMPDATLATLKIQPSEPRDSAVYFCASGGTANGETQYFGPGTRLLVL.